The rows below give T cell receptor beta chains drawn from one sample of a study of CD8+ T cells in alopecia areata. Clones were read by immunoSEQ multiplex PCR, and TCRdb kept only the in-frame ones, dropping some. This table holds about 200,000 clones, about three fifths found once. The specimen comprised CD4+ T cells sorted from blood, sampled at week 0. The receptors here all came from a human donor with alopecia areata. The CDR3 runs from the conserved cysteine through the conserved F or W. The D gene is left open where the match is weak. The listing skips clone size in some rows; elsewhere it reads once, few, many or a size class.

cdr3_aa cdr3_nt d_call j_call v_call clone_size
CASSPWTGQETQYF TGTGCCAGCAGCCCGTGGACAGGTCAAGAGACCCAGTACTTC TRBD1 TRBJ2-5 TRBV5-4 .
CASSQVGLGGNTEAFF TGCGCCAGCAGCCAAGTAGGTTTGGGTGGAAACACTGAAGCTTTCTTT . TRBJ1-1 TRBV4-1 .
CASSQGGGTDTQYF TGCGCCAGCAGCCAAGGCGGGGGCACAGATACGCAGTATTTT . TRBJ2-3 TRBV5-1 .
CASSSPWTSGSYNEQFF TGCGCCAGCAGCTCTCCATGGACTAGCGGGTCCTACAATGAGCAGTTCTTC TRBD2 TRBJ2-1 TRBV4-1 .
CASSLSSGANVLTF TGCGCCAGCAGCTTGTCCTCTGGGGCCAACGTCCTGACTTTC . TRBJ2-6 TRBV5-1 .
CAWSPNSGPGNTIYF TGTGCCTGGAGCCCCAACAGTGGTCCTGGAAACACCATATATTTT . TRBJ1-3 TRBV30 .
CSGRGRVNTEAFF TGCAGCGGTAGGGGGCGTGTGAACACTGAAGCTTTCTTT TRBD1 TRBJ1-1 TRBV29-1 few
CASSPTGGYGNTIYF TGTGCCAGCTCACCGACTGGGGGATATGGAAACACCATATATTTT . TRBJ1-3 TRBV18 .
CSVAYSTANTGELFF TGCAGCGTCGCATATAGCACTGCGAACACCGGGGAGCTGTTTTTT . TRBJ2-2 TRBV29-1 few
CASSQGLTGYEQYF TGCGCCAGCAGCCAAGGTCTGACGGGCTACGAGCAGTACTTC . TRBJ2-7 TRBV4-1 .
CASSSGQGVRVNEQFF TGTGCCAGCAGCTCCGGACAGGGGGTGAGGGTAAATGAGCAGTTCTTC TRBD1 TRBJ2-1 TRBV7-8 .
CASRRQGAGRETQYF TGTGCCAGCAGGAGACAGGGGGCCGGGAGAGAGACCCAGTACTTC TRBD1 TRBJ2-5 TRBV7-2 few
CSPNSGNTIYF TGCAGTCCTAACTCTGGAAACACCATATATTTT . TRBJ1-3 TRBV20-1 .
CASSLSRYDEQYF TGTGCCAGCAGCTTAAGCCGGTACGACGAGCAGTACTTC . TRBJ2-7 TRBV7-9 .
CAWSPQNEQFF TGTGCCTGGAGTCCTCAAAATGAGCAGTTCTTC . TRBJ2-1 TRBV30 .
CSVVPAYNEQFF TGCAGCGTTGTCCCAGCCTACAATGAGCAGTTCTTC . TRBJ2-1 TRBV29-1 .
CAWLPNAHGYTF TGTGCCTGGTTACCTAACGCCCACGGCTACACCTTC . TRBJ1-2 TRBV30 few
CASSPSRRETSYTF TGTGCCAGCAGCCCCAGCAGGCGGGAGACGAGCTACACCTTC . TRBJ1-2 TRBV7-9 .
CASSAGTPQQYF TGTGCCAGCAGTGCCGGGACTCCACAGCAGTACTTC . TRBJ2-7 TRBV6-5 .
CAWRGPDTQYF TGTGCCTGGAGAGGGCCAGATACGCAGTATTTT . TRBJ2-3 TRBV30 .
CASSLAGGYYEQYF TGCGCCAGCAGCTTGGCAGGGGGCTACTACGAGCAGTACTTC TRBD1 TRBJ2-7 TRBV5-1 few
CAWNFLSSGNTIYF TGTGCCTGGAATTTTCTGAGCTCTGGAAACACCATATATTTT . TRBJ1-3 TRBV30 .
CSVGPLRADTQYF TGCAGCGTTGGCCCGCTCCGGGCAGATACGCAGTATTTT . TRBJ2-3 TRBV29-1 .
CASSQLTGVEVNTEAFF TGTGCCAGCAGCCAACTGACAGGGGTGGAGGTGAACACTGAAGCTTTCTTT TRBD1 TRBJ1-1 TRBV4-2 .
CSVSPLMNTEAFF TGCAGCGTATCGCCCTTAATGAACACTGAAGCTTTCTTT . TRBJ1-1 TRBV29-1 .
CASSVEPSGVNEQFF TGTGCCAGCAGCGTAGAGCCTAGCGGGGTAAATGAGCAGTTCTTC TRBD2 TRBJ2-1 TRBV9 .
CASSPQQGFNYNEQFF TGTGCCAGCTCACCACAGCAGGGGTTCAACTACAATGAGCAGTTCTTC . TRBJ2-1 TRBV18 .
CASSPLGGRGRDTEAFF TGTGCCAGCAGCCCCCTAGGGGGTAGGGGGCGCGACACTGAAGCTTTCTTT TRBD1 TRBJ1-1 TRBV14 few
CSVLPYTNTEAFF TGCAGCGTTCTGCCTTACACGAACACTGAAGCTTTCTTT . TRBJ1-1 TRBV29-1 .
CASSSTGTGKEKLFF TGTGCCAGCAGCTCAACCGGGACAGGGAAGGAAAAACTGTTTTTT TRBD1 TRBJ1-4 TRBV5-6 few
CASGSGVGTEAFF TGCGCCAGCGGCTCGGGGGTTGGTACTGAAGCTTTCTTT . TRBJ1-1 TRBV5-1 .
CASRRTPHDEQYF TGTGCCAGCAGACGGACCCCTCACGACGAGCAGTACTTC . TRBJ2-7 TRBV27 .
CASSALQGRAFF TGTGCCAGCAGTGCCTTGCAGGGGAGAGCTTTCTTT . TRBJ1-1 TRBV28 .
CASSEVVGAPSNQPQHF TGTGCCAGCAGTGAAGTTGTAGGGGCACCTAGCAATCAGCCCCAGCATTTT . TRBJ1-5 TRBV2 .
CAWNIPGPKAFF TGTGCCTGGAATATACCAGGGCCCAAAGCTTTCTTT . TRBJ1-1 TRBV30 .
CASSRQDHQETQYF TGCGCCAGCAGCAGGCAGGACCACCAAGAGACCCAGTACTTC . TRBJ2-5 TRBV5-1 few
CASSQDVGNTGELFF TGTGCCAGCAGCCAAGATGTCGGGAACACCGGGGAGCTGTTTTTT . TRBJ2-2 TRBV4-2 few
CAWTAATSGGYTF TGTGCCTGGACGGCGGCTACCTCGGGGGGCTACACCTTC . TRBJ1-2 TRBV30 .
CASSRKAAQETQYF TGCGCCAGCAGCAGGAAAGCAGCCCAAGAGACCCAGTACTTC . TRBJ2-5 TRBV5-1 few
CASSTTSRSNYGYTF TGCGCCAGCAGCACGACTTCGAGATCTAACTATGGCTACACCTTC . TRBJ1-2 TRBV5-1 few
CSVASPDRVTDTQYF TGCAGCGTTGCTTCGCCGGACAGGGTGACAGATACGCAGTATTTT TRBD1 TRBJ2-3 TRBV29-1 few
CASSPPYQPQHF TGTGCCAGCTCACCACCTTATCAGCCCCAGCATTTT . TRBJ1-5 TRBV18 .
CASSLWTHSSYEQYF TGCGCCAGCAGCTTGTGGACCCACAGCTCCTACGAGCAGTACTTC . TRBJ2-7 TRBV5-1 .
CSARSDLTLYF TGCAGTGCTAGAAGTGACCTTACCCTGTACTTC . TRBJ2-5 TRBV20-1 .
CASPGRAGLLNYGYTF TGTGCCAGCCCTGGGCGGGCCGGCCTCCTCAACTATGGCTACACCTTC . TRBJ1-2 TRBV2 .
CASSLTSGRVETQYF TGCGCCAGCAGCTTGACTAGCGGGAGGGTTGAGACCCAGTACTTC TRBD2 TRBJ2-5 TRBV5-1 few
CAWTPGLQNTEAFF TGTGCCTGGACTCCGGGACTCCAGAACACTGAAGCTTTCTTT . TRBJ1-1 TRBV30 .
CASSPDRENTEAFF TGTGCCAGCTCACCAGACAGGGAGAACACTGAAGCTTTCTTT TRBD1 TRBJ1-1 TRBV18 .
CASTPRTTMDTQYF TGTGCCAGCACCCCCCGAACCACGATGGATACGCAGTATTTT . TRBJ2-3 TRBV2 few
CASSSAGYEQYF TGTGCCAGCAGCTCAGCTGGCTACGAGCAGTACTTC . TRBJ2-7 TRBV7-9 .
CASSEAGENIQYF TGTGCCAGCAGTGAAGCAGGGGAGAACATTCAGTACTTC . TRBJ2-4 TRBV6-1 once
CSVEDGGGGEQFF TGCAGCGTTGAAGATGGGGGGGGCGGTGAGCAGTTCTTC . TRBJ2-1 TRBV29-1 .
CSVVGQGATYYGYTF TGCAGCGTCGTTGGACAGGGGGCTACTTACTATGGCTACACCTTC TRBD1 TRBJ1-2 TRBV29-1 .
CASSQSGNPRNQPQHF TGCGCCAGCAGTCAATCGGGGAACCCCCGGAATCAGCCCCAGCATTTT . TRBJ1-5 TRBV23-1 few
CSAHLRDRGYTF TGCAGCGCTCACCTGCGGGACAGGGGCTACACCTTC TRBD1 TRBJ1-2 TRBV29-1 .
CASSGVAGSQNIQYF TGTGCCAGCAGTGGGGTCGCCGGTAGTCAAAACATTCAGTACTTC . TRBJ2-4 TRBV25-1 .
CASSLAGTSLGETQYF TGTGCCAGCAGCTTAGCGGGGACGTCTCTGGGAGAGACCCAGTACTTC . TRBJ2-5 TRBV7-2 .
CASSEGGHFKETQYF TGTGCCAGCAGCGAAGGGGGACACTTCAAGGAGACCCAGTACTTC . TRBJ2-5 TRBV6-1 .
CASSYSRESDTQYF TGTGCCAGCAGTTACTCAAGGGAGTCAGATACGCAGTATTTT . TRBJ2-3 TRBV6-5 .